The 27 T cell receptor beta chains presented below share a single source sample, sequenced in a study of regulatory T cells in long-lasting Graves disease. The time point is: persistent/refractory GD, antithyroid drugs over 5 years with positive TRAb. PBMCs provided the RNA from which the TCR library was made. CDR3 regions were amplified by Arm-PCR using iRepertoire HTBI primers to build TCR beta libraries. Each CDR3 protein is one row after TCRdb ran MiXCR on the multiplex PCR reads. Altogether some 420,000 distinct CDR3 sequences are present, about 20% being singletons, with the ten largest covering around 13%. Here the sequenced sample was peripheral blood mononuclear cells (PBMCs), taken when the disease was refractory, from a patient treated with antithyroid drugs. The origin of the receptors is a female donor with Graves disease.

In its sample, this clonotype was seen a few times. The CDR3 reads CASSPSGASGEQYF. CDR3 DNA sequence: TGCGCCAGCAGCCCCTCGGGAGCGTCCGGGGAGCAGTACTTC. The chain has TRBV4-1 and TRBJ2-7, with D maybe TRBD2 (6 bases). The V and J ends lost 4 bases and 7 bases respectively, with 17 bases between them. CDR3 length equals 14 residues. CDR1 and CDR2 (germline): MGHRA, YSYEKL.

The V call is TRBV5-1, the J call TRBJ1-3, with 7 positions matching TRBD1. Germline loops: CDR1 SGHRS, CDR2 YFSETQ. With V trimmed by 0 bases and J by 0 bases, 6 bases remained unmatched. The CDR3 spans 17 residues. CDR3 bases: TGCGCCAGCAGCTTGGAGGGGACAGCTAGCTCTGGAAACACCATATATTTT. Protein product: CASSLEGTASSGNTIYF. The whole variable domain, remainder taken from reference TRBV5-1 and TRBJ1-3, is KAGVTQTPRYLIKTRGQQVTLSCSPISGHRSVSWYQQTPGQGLQFLFEYFSETQRNKGNFPGRFSGRQFSNSRSEMNVSTLELGDSALYLCASSLEGTASSGNTIYFGEGSWLTVV.

The chain joins TRBV7-2 to TRBJ2-7; a weak D match, TRBD2 (6 bases). The CDR3 length is 13 residues. Per the germline V gene, CDR1 is SGHTA and CDR2 is FQGNSA. V was trimmed by 8 bases and J by 7 bases, leaving 18 bases between them. The CDR3 spells CASLTPGDREQYF. CDR3 sequence (DNA): TGTGCCAGCCTAACCCCGGGGGATAGGGAGCAGTACTTC.

Turning to this clonotype: A much more abundant neighbour one base away suggests this may be a read error. The rearrangement links TRBV28 to TRBJ2-7; the match to TRBD2 covers 12 bases. This CDR3 contains 16 residues. The trim removed 7 bases at V and 6 bases at J, leaving 13 bases unmatched. Germline V gene data show CDR1 as MDHEN and CDR2 as SYDVKM. The CDR3 coding sequence is TGTGCCAGCACCCCCCCCGGACTAGCGGGGACCTGCGAGCAGTACTTC. It codes for CASTPPGLAGTCEQYF.

This clonotype turned up a few times. One base away lies a much larger clone, so this may be a sequencing read error. Without the conserved terminal phenylalanine or tryptophan, this CDR3 likely stems from a read error. The chain uses TRBV12-3 or TRBV12-4 and TRBJ2-7; 9 bases align to TRBD2. The CDR3 contains 15 residues. Trimming at V came to 6 bases and at J to 5 bases, leaving 11 bases not matched to a gene. The CDR3 DNA is TGTGCCAGCAGGGGCCTCGGGCTAGCGGGAAACGAGCAGTACCTC. Protein: CASRGLGLAGNEQYL.

This chain links TRBV5-6 with TRBJ1-2, with 7 bases lining up with TRBD1. This CDR3 region has 15 residues. Per the germline V gene, CDR1 is SGHDT and CDR2 is YYEEEE. Trimming cost V 6 bases and J 4 bases; bases outside gene matches: 12. Here the CDR3 reads CASTPPLGDSYGYTF. The CDR3 region has the DNA TGTGCCAGCACCCCTCCGCTAGGGGACAGCTATGGCTACACCTTC.

The sample holds many counts of this clonotype. The gene calls are TRBV2 and TRBJ2-7, with D hard to call. CDR3 size: 15 residues. CDR1 and CDR2 from the germline V gene are SNHLY and FYNNEI. V gave up 5 bases and J gave up 0 bases, with 14 bases separating them. The CDR3 DNA reads as TGTGCCAGCAGTACCCACCTTAAACCCTCCTACGAGCAGTACTTC. Encoded protein: CASSTHLKPSYEQYF.

This clonotype was detected many times. The rearrangement links TRBV27 to TRBJ2-4; D remains ambiguous. The V end was cut by 8 bases, the J end by 9 bases, with 11 bases between. This CDR3 is built from 11 residues. Germline V gene sequence: CDR1 MNHEY, CDR2 SMNVEV (reference sequence). CDR3 sequence (DNA): TGTGCCAGCGGGATGGTGAGCATTCAGTACTTC. The encoded protein is CASGMVSIQYF.

This clonotype was seen many times. V gene TRBV27 combines with J gene TRBJ2-5; no definite D call. This CDR3 contains 13 residues. Germline V gene lookup returns CDR1 MNHEY and CDR2 SMNVEV (reference sequence). V lost 5 bases, J lost 7 bases, and 14 bases lay in between. CDR3 DNA: TGTGCCAGCAGTCCTACGCAGACACGGACCCAGTACTTC. Translated: CASSPTQTRTQYF.

This clonotype was seen ten or more times. This chain uses TRBV29-1 with TRBJ2-5, with D possibly called TRBD1 or TRBD2 (5 bases each). CDR3 length: 12 residues. CDR1 is SQVTM, CDR2 ANQGSEA, per germline. Deletions cut 7 bases from V and 2 bases from J, with 11 bases between. This chain's CDR3 is CSARGAQETQYF. The DNA for the CDR3 is TGCAGCGCCCGAGGGGCTCAAGAGACCCAGTACTTC.

The V call is TRBV7-3, the J call TRBJ2-1; 12 bases line up with TRBD2. In germline, CDR1 is SGHTA, CDR2 FQGTGA. The CDR3 covers 15 residues. V trimming: 5 bases; J trimming: 7 bases; junction bases outside the gene matches: 6. The DNA of the CDR3 is TGTGCCAGCAGCCTATCTAGCGGGAGGGGGAATGAGCAGTTCTTC. Its protein product is CASSLSSGRGNEQFF.

There are many counts of this clonotype. V is TRBV5-1 and J is TRBJ1-1; TRBD1 aligns across 8 bases. Germline V lookup: CDR1 SGHRS, CDR2 YFSETQ. With V trimmed by 0 bases and J by 0 bases, 4 bases remained unmatched. The CDR3 runs to 16 residues. The CDR3, as DNA: TGCGCCAGCAGCTTGGAGACAGGGGCTATGAACACTGAAGCTTTCTTT. Translating it yields CASSLETGAMNTEAFF.

This clonotype has at least ten counts. The V call is TRBV12-3 or TRBV12-4, the J call TRBJ2-7; D is unclear. The CDR3 is 13 amino acids. With 6 bases removed from V and 0 bases from J, the gap between germline ends came to 9 bases. CDR3 DNA sequence: TGTGCCAGCAGACGCCCTTCCTCCTACGAGCAGTACTTC. It is translated as CASRRPSSYEQYF.

The J gene is TRBJ1-1, the V gene TRBV15, with D maybe TRBD1 (6 bases). The ends were cut back, 3 bases at V and 7 bases at J, with 12 bases in the middle. The V gene's germline CDR1 is LNHNV and CDR2 YYDKDF (reference sequence). The CDR3 sequence is 13 residues long. The CDR3 reads CATSRTGQLEAFF. The CDR3 DNA reads TGTGCCACCAGCAGGACGGGACAACTTGAAGCTTTCTTT.

The chain joins TRBV28 to TRBJ1-1, with D unclear. Germline CDR1 and CDR2: MDHEN and SYDVKM. The CDR3 runs 15 residues. The ends were cut back, 3 bases at V and 8 bases at J, with 19 bases in the middle. The CDR3 coding sequence is TGTGCCAGCAGTTTCGGTAGTGCAGAAGGGAGAGAAGCTTTCTTT. Translated, it gives CASSFGSAEGREAFF.

This clonotype came up a few times. The rearrangement uses TRBV3-1 and TRBJ1-1; D is unresolved. Germline-derived CDR1 and CDR2 are LGHDT and YNNKEL (reference sequence). The CDR3 contains 14 residues. With 1 base removed from V and 5 bases from J, the gap between germline ends came to 11 bases. The CDR3: CASSQGHAGTEAFF. CDR3 sequence (DNA): TGTGCCAGCAGCCAAGGACACGCGGGGACTGAAGCTTTCTTT.

The rearrangement joins TRBV28 to TRBJ2-3; D is ambiguous. The CDR3 has 13 amino acids. From germline, CDR1 is MDHEN and CDR2 SYDVKM. The germline V and J ends were trimmed by 5 bases and 4 bases, with 10 bases remaining between them. This chain's CDR3 is CASSTRTPDTQYF. As DNA, the CDR3 is TGTGCCAGCAGTACCCGGACCCCAGATACGCAGTATTTT. The complete variable domain, with remaining parts taken from reference TRBV28 and TRBJ2-3, reads DVKVTQSSRYLVKRTGEKVFLECVQDMDHENMFWYRQDPGLGLRLIYFSYDVKMKEKGDIPEGYSVSREKKERFSLILESASTNQTSMYLCASSTRTPDTQYFGPGTRLTVL.

This clonotype was detected only a few times. The chain links TRBV6-1 to TRBJ2-7; no reliable D call. Germline CDR1 is MNHNS and CDR2 is SASEGT. Trimming took 4 bases from V and 1 from J, leaving 14 bases between them. The CDR3 loop spans 15 amino acids. Written as DNA, the CDR3 is TGTGCCAGCAGTGCAGTGTCAGACGGATCCTACGAGCAGTACTTC. Amino acid sequence: CASSAVSDGSYEQYF.

The gene calls are TRBV3-1 and TRBJ2-2; TRBD2 matches 12 bases. CDR3 length equals 17 residues. V was clipped by 1 base and J by 4 bases; unmatched bases: 4. Per the germline V gene, CDR1 is LGHDT and CDR2 is YNNKEL (reference sequence). The CDR3 is CASSQVVLAGGTGELFF. In DNA, the CDR3 is TGTGCCAGCAGCCAAGTTGTACTAGCGGGGGGCACCGGGGAGCTGTTTTTT.

V gene TRBV29-1 combines with J gene TRBJ2-3, with 7 bases identical to TRBD1. J was trimmed by 2 bases and V by 4 bases; bases with no gene match: 6. CDR3 length: 14 residues. In germline, CDR1 is SQVTM, CDR2 ANQGSEA. The CDR3 sequence is CSVGRTGPTDTQYF. The CDR3 DNA reads as TGCAGCGTTGGGAGGACAGGACCCACAGATACGCAGTATTTT.

This clonotype appeared many times. The chain combines TRBV12-3 or TRBV12-4 with TRBJ1-1; tentative D call: TRBD1 (5 bases). This CDR3 region has 12 residues. V dropped 6 bases and J dropped 5 bases, with 10 bases sitting between them. The DNA for the CDR3 is TGTGCCAGCAGCCTTTGGGGGACTGAAGCTTTCTTT. Translation gives CASSLWGTEAFF.

This chain connects TRBV29-1 to TRBJ2-2; D remains ambiguous. Trimming removed 1 base from V and 6 bases from J, with 12 bases in between. Germline V gene lookup returns CDR1 SQVTM and CDR2 ANQGSEA. The CDR3 is 14 residues long. Written as DNA, the CDR3 is TGCAGCGTTGAAGTGTTCGATTTAGCCGGGGAGCTGTTTTTT. Its translation is CSVEVFDLAGELFF.

As to this clonotype: A much larger clonotype is one base distant, so this may be a read error. The chain joins TRBV6-2 or TRBV6-3 to TRBJ1-4; D unresolved. CDR3 size: 19 residues. Germline loops: CDR1 MNHEY, CDR2 SVGEGT. In nucleotides, the CDR3 is TGTGCCAGCAGTGAAGCTGGGATAGCAGTTGGGAGCAATCGTGAAAAACTGGTTTTT. Translated, it gives CASSEAGIAVGSNREKLVF.

The chain couples TRBV7-9 to TRBJ2-7; tentatively, D is TRBD2 (6 bases). CDR1 SEHNR and CDR2 FQNEAQ come from the germline V gene (reference sequence). Trimming left V 4 bases short and J 2 bases short, with 15 bases between. CDR3 size: 15 residues. CDR3 coding DNA: TGTGCCAGCAGCTCGACCGACGGGAGACCCTACGAGCAGTACTTC. Translated, it gives CASSSTDGRPYEQYF. Combining the CDR3 with reference TRBV7-9 and TRBJ2-7 gives the whole variable domain DTGVSQNPRHKITKRGQNVTFRCDPISEHNRLYWYRQTLGQGPEFLTYFQNEAQLEKSRLLSDRFSAERPKGSFSTLEIQRTEQGDSAMYLCASSSTDGRPYEQYFGPGTRLTVT.

This clonotype was found a few times. The gene calls are TRBV7-9 and TRBJ1-5, with D uncertain. V was shortened by 5 bases and J by 5 bases, with 10 bases between the two germline ends. The germline V gene encodes CDR1 SEHNR and CDR2 FQNEAQ (reference sequence). The CDR3 consists of 13 residues. This CDR3 reads CASSQDTDQPQHF. CDR3 coding DNA: TGTGCCAGCAGCCAAGACACCGATCAGCCCCAGCATTTT.

The rearrangement uses TRBV7-9 and TRBJ2-1; 7 nucleotides agree with TRBD2. The CDR3 is 17 amino acids. Germline assignment: CDR1 SEHNR and CDR2 FQNEAQ (reference sequence). J was trimmed by 8 bases and V by 6 bases; bases with no gene match: 19. CDR3 in amino acids: CASSRTRLSSSLDEQFF. The CDR3, as DNA: TGTGCCAGCAGTCGGACTAGATTGAGTAGCTCCCTCGATGAGCAGTTCTTC.

This clonotype was seen at least ten times. The chain combines TRBV7-2 with TRBJ1-2; 7 bases fit TRBD1. Germline V gives CDR1 SGHTA, CDR2 FQGNSA. The CDR3 has 16 amino acids. The junction had 9 bases not matched to a gene; V was cut back by 5 bases and J by 0 bases. Here the CDR3 DNA reads TGTGCCAGCAGCCCCCCAGGGGGACCCTCTAACTATGGCTACACCTTC. Translating it yields CASSPPGGPSNYGYTF.